These 2 T cell receptor beta chains came from one sample sequenced in a study of blood T cell repertoires in COVID-19. The protocol was immunoSEQ multiplex PCR, while the TCRdb copy is restricted to in-frame clones and leaves out a portion. The sample contains around 370,000 clones, around 87% of which appear only once. Input material: peripheral blood. The receptors shown here come from a man between 18 and 29 years old with active or convalescent COVID-19.

The chain has TRBV29-1 and TRBJ1-3; 9 positions agree with TRBD1. The J segment lost 2 bases and the V segment lost 6 bases, leaving 2 bases of the junction unmatched. The CDR3 contains 13 residues. Looked up from germline, CDR1 is SQVTM and CDR2 is ANQGSEA. The DNA for the CDR3 is TGCAGCGTGGGGGACAGGGCTGGAAACACCATATATTTT. Its protein product is CSVGDRAGNTIYF.

This CDR3 is CASSFSGGSYNEQFF. The CDR3 nucleotides are TGTGCCAGCAGCTTTAGCGGGGGGTCTTACAATGAGCAGTTCTTC. The chain has TRBV7-2 and TRBJ2-1, with 10 positions matching TRBD2. This CDR3 region has 15 residues. V was pared by 3 bases and J by 4 bases, with 3 bases of the junction left unmatched. Germline V gene sequence: CDR1 SGHTA, CDR2 FQGNSA.